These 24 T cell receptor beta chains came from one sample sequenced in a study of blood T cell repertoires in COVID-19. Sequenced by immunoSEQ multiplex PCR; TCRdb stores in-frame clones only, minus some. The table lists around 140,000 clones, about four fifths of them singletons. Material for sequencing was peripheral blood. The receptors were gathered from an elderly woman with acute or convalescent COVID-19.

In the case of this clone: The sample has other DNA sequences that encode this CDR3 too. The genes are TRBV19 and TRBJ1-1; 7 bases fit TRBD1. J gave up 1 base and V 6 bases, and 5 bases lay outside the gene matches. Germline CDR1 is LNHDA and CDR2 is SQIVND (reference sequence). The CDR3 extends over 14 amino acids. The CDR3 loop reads CASRNRGSNTEAFF. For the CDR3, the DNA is TGTGCCAGTAGGAACAGGGGATCGAACACTGAAGCTTTCTTT.

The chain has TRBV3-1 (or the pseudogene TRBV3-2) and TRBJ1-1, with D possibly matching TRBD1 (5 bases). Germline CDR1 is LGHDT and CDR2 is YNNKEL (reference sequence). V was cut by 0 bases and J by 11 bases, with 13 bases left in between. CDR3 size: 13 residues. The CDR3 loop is CASSQEGRFGAFF. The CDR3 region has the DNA TGTGCCAGCAGCCAAGAGGGGCGATTTGGCGCTTTCTTT.

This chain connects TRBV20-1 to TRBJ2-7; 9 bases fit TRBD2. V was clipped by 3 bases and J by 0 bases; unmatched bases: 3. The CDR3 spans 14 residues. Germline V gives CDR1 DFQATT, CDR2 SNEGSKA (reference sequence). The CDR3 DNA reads TGCAGTGCTAGTAGGCGGGAGGGCTCCTACGAGCAGTACTTC. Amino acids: CSASRREGSYEQYF.

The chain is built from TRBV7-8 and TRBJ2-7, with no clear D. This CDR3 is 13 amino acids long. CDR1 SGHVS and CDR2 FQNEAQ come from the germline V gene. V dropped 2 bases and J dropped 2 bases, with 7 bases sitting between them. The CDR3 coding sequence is TGTGCCAGCAGCTTACCTGGGCCCTACGAGCAGTACTTC. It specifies CASSLPGPYEQYF.

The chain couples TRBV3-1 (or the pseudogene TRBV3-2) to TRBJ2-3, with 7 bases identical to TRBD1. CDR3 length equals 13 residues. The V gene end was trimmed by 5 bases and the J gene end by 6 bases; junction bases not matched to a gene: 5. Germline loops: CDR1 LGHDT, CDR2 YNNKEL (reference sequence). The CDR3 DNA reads TGTGCCAGCAGCACAACAGGGGCTGATACGCAGTATTTT. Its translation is CASSTTGADTQYF.

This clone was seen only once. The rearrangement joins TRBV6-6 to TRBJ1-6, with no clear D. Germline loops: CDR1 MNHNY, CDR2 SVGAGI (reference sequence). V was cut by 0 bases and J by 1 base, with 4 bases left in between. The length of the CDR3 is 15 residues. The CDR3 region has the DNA TGTGCCAGCAGTTACTCCGGTTCCTATAATTCACCCCTCCACTTT. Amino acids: CASSYSGSYNSPLHF.

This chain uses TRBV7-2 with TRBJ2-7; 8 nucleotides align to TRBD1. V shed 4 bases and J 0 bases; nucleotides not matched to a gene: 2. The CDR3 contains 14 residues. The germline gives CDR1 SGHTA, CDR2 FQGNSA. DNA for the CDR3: TGTGCCAGCAGCTGGGACAGGAGCTCCTACGAGCAGTACTTC. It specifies CASSWDRSSYEQYF.

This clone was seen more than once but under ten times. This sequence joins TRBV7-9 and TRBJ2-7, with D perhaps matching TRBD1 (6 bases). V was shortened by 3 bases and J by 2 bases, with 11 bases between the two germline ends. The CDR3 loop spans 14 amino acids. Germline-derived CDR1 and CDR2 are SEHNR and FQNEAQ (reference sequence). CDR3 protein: CASSFGQPAYEQYF. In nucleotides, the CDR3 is TGTGCCAGCAGCTTCGGACAGCCAGCCTACGAGCAGTACTTC.

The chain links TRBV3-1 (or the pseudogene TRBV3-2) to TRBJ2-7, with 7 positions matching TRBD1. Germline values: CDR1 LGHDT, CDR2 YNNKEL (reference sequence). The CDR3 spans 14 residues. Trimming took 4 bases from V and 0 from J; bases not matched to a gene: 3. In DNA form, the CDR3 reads TGTGCCAGCAGCCGGGACAGTCTCTCCTACGAGCAGTACTTC. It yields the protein CASSRDSLSYEQYF.

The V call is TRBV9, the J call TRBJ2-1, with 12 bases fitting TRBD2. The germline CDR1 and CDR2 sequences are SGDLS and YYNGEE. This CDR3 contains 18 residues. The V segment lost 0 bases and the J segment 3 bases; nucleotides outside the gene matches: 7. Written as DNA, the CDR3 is TGTGCCAGCAGCGTAGGGCTAGCGGGAGGGCCTGGCTACAATGAGCAGTTCTTC. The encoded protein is CASSVGLAGGPGYNEQFF.

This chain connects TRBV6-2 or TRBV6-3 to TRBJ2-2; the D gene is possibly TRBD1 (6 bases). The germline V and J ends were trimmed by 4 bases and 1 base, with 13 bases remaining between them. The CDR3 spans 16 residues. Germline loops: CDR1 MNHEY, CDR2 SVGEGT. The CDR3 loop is CASSSQGRGNTGELFF. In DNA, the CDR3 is TGTGCCAGCAGTTCACAGGGTAGGGGGAACACCGGGGAGCTGTTTTTT.

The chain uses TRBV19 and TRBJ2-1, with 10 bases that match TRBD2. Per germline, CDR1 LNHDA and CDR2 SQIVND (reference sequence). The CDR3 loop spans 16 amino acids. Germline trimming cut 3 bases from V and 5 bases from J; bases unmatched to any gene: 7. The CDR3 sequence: CASSMVRTSGNNEQFF. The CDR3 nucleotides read TGTGCCAGTAGTATGGTTCGGACTAGCGGTAACAATGAGCAGTTCTTC.

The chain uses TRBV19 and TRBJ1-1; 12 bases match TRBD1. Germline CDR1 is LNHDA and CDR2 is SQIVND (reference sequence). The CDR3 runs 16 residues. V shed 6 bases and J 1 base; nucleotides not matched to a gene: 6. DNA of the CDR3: TGTGCCAGTAGCATCGGGACAGGGGGCGCGAACACTGAAGCTTTCTTT. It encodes CASSIGTGGANTEAFF. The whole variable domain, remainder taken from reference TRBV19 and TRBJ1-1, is DGGITQSPKYLFRKEGQNVTLSCEQNLNHDAMYWYRQDPGQGLRLIYYSQIVNDFQKGDIAEGYSVSREKKESFPLTVTSAQKNPTAFYLCASSIGTGGANTEAFFGQGTRLTVV.

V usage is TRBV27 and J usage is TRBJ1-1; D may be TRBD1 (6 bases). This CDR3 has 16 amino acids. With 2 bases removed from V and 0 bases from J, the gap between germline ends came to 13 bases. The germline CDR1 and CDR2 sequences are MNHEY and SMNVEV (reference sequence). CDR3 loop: CASSLPRTAMNTEAFF. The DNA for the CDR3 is TGTGCCAGCAGTTTACCCCGGACAGCGATGAACACTGAAGCTTTCTTT.

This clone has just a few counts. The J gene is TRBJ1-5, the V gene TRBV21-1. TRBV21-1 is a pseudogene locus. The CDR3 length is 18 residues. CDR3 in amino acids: CASSKRAFHSYGDQPQHF. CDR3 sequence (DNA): TGTGCCAGCAGCAAAAGGGCTTTTCACAGCTACGGGGATCAGCCCCAGCATTTT.

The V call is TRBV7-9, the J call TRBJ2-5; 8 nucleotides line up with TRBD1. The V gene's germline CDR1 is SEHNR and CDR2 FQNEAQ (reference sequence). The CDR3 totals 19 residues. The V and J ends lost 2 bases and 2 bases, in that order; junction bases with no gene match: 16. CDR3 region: CASSLSQGVVAESQETQYF. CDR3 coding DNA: TGTGCCAGCAGCTTATCACAGGGGGTAGTAGCGGAGAGTCAAGAGACCCAGTACTTC.

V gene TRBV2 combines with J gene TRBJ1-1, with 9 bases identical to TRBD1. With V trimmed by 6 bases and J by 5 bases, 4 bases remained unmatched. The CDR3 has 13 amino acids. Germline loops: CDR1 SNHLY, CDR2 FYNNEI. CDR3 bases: TGTGCCAGCAGGGGACAGGGTTCGACTGAAGCTTTCTTT. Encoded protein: CASRGQGSTEAFF.

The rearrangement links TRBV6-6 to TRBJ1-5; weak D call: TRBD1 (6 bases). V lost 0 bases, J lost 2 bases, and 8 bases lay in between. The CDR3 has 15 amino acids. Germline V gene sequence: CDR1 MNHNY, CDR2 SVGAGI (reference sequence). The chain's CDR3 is CASSYSGGRNQPQHF. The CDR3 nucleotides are TGTGCCAGCAGTTACTCAGGGGGACGCAATCAGCCCCAGCATTTT.

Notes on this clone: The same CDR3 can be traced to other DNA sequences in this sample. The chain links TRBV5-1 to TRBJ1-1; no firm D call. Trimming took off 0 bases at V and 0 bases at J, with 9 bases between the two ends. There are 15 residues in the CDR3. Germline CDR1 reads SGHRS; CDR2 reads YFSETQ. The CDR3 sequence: CASSLAGGLNTEAFF. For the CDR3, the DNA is TGCGCCAGCAGCTTGGCCGGAGGCTTGAACACTGAAGCTTTCTTT.

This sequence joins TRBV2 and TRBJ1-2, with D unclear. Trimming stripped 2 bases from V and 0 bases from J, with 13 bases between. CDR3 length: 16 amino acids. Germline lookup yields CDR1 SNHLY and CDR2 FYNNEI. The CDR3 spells CASSESLRRANYGYTF. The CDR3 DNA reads TGTGCCAGCAGTGAATCTCTGAGGAGGGCTAACTATGGCTACACCTTC.

The CDR3 coding sequence is TGTGCCAGCAGCTTGGGAGGTGGGCAGCCCCAGCATTTT. This encodes CASSLGGGQPQHF. V and J are TRBV5-5 and TRBJ1-5; D gene ambiguous. V lost 0 bases and J lost 7, with 8 bases in between. This CDR3 has 13 amino acids. Germline V gene data show CDR1 as SGHKS and CDR2 as YYEKEE (reference sequence).

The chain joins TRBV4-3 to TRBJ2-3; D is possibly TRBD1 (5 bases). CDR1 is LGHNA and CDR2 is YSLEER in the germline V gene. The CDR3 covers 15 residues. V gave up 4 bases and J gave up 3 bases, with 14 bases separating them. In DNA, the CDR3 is TGCGCCAGCAGCCCTGGCAGGGTTTTAACAGATACGCAGTATTTT. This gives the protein CASSPGRVLTDTQYF.

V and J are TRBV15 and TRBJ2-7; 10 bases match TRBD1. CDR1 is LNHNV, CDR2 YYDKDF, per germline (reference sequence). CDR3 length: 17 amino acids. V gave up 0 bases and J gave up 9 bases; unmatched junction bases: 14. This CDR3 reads CATSRDITGQGGEGQYF. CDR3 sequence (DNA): TGTGCCACCAGCAGAGATATTACCGGACAGGGGGGGGAAGGGCAGTACTTC.

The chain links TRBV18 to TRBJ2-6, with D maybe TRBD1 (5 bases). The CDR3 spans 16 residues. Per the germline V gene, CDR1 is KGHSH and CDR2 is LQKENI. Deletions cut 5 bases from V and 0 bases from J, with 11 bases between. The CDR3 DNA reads TGTGCCAGCTCAGCCCAACAGGACTCTGGGGCCAACGTCCTGACTTTC. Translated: CASSAQQDSGANVLTF.